Included here is one TCR beta chain sequence, with context. Its antigen is not known. The data are from a study of T cell responses to AZD1222 COVID-19 vaccine. Study-wide findings and caveats: Repertoire samples came only from after the peak T cell response. Vaccine-associated CD4 TCRs ranged over spike, dominating at 160-218 and 743-854.

The protocol was immunoSEQ multiplex PCR, while the TCRdb copy is restricted to in-frame clones and leaves out a portion. The sample holds roughly 170,000 clones, roughly nine tenths seen once. The CDR3 has 11 amino acids. V lost 6 bases and J 4 bases, leaving 6 bases between the germline ends. CDR1 and CDR2 from the germline V gene are MNHEY and SVGAGI. The sequence derives from an adult in good health. The starting material was peripheral blood, obtained on day 0 of AZD1222 vaccination. The chain joins TRBV6-5 to TRBJ2-5; D is unresolved. CDR3 sequence (DNA): TGTGCCAGCAGAGGGTTAGAGACCCAGTACTTC. Protein product: CASRGLETQYF.